These 29 T cell receptor beta chains came from one sample sequenced in a study of blood T cells in healthy people across ages (dated by TCRdb to about 2015). Library preparation was by 5' RACE. The listed sequencing device is Illumina HiSeq 2500. A second PCR of about 6 to 12 cycles was performed with a sample-barcoded 5' primer and a J-beta primer mix. TCRdb reran the public reads through fastp at Q25 and MiXCR, keeping productive beta chains. Entries that share a CDR3 protein sequence are merged under the most common genes and DNA. This sample holds over a million distinct CDR3 sequences; less than 50% were observed only once. Together, the top ten hold under 20% of the sample. Sequenced: blood. The receptors derive from a woman aged 55-69 years in good health.

This clonotype was counted a few times. The V call is TRBV7-8, the J call TRBJ2-7, with D possibly TRBD2 on 5 matching bases. From germline, CDR1 is SGHVS and CDR2 FQNEAQ. Trimming left V 1 base short and J 0 bases short, with 10 bases between. This CDR3 is 15 amino acids long. CDR3 amino acids: CASSLGGSSSYEQYF. CDR3 sequence (DNA): TGTGCCAGCAGCTTAGGAGGGTCGTCCTCCTACGAGCAGTACTTC.

The V and J genes are TRBV21-1 and TRBJ2-7; the table's D call TRBD1 went unverified against the DNA. TRBV21-1 is a pseudogene. The CDR3 spans 16 residues. The CDR3: CASSKIVAGVIYEQYF. The CDR3 bases are TGTGCCAGCAGCAAAATAGTGGCGGGCGTAATCTACGAGCAGTACTTC.

CDR3 nucleotides: TGCAGCGTTGCAGGGAACTATGGCTACACCTTC. This translates into CSVAGNYGYTF. The genes are TRBV29-1 and TRBJ1-2; D is possibly TRBD1 (5 bases). This CDR3 has 11 amino acids. Trimming stripped 4 bases from V and 2 bases from J, with 5 bases between. CDR1 and CDR2 (germline): SQVTM, ANQGSEA.

The chain joins TRBV11-2 to TRBJ2-7, with D tentatively TRBD1 (6 bases). Germline-derived CDR1 and CDR2 are SGHAT and FQNNGV. The V end was cut by 2 bases, the J end by 3 bases, with 11 bases between. CDR3 length equals 14 residues. The CDR3: CASSLRYRDYEQYF. The CDR3, as DNA: TGTGCCAGCAGCTTACGGTACAGGGACTACGAGCAGTACTTC.

The chain links TRBV27 to TRBJ2-5; the D gene is possibly TRBD1 (8 bases). Germline V gene lookup returns CDR1 MNHEY and CDR2 SMNVEV (reference sequence). The CDR3 has 16 residues. Trimming pared 2 bases from V and 7 bases from J, leaving 20 bases between. CDR3 loop: CASSLGLQGGFTTQYF. In DNA form, the CDR3 reads TGTGCCAGCAGTTTAGGCCTACAGGGGGGGTTTACGACCCAGTACTTC.

This clonotype was picked up a small number of times. The chain recombines TRBV29-1 with TRBJ2-7; 9 bases are a match to TRBD2. The CDR3 extends over 15 amino acids. Germline lookup yields CDR1 SQVTM and CDR2 ANQGSEA. Trimming removed 2 bases from V and 1 base from J; junction bases left unmatched: 6. Here the CDR3 reads CSVEWAGGQSYEQYF. For the CDR3, the DNA is TGCAGCGTTGAATGGGCGGGAGGGCAGTCCTACGAGCAGTACTTC.

The DNA for the CDR3 is TGTGCCAGCAGCTTAGAGGGAGTCAATGAGCAGTACTTC. As protein: CASSLEGVNEQYF. The chain joins TRBV7-9 to TRBJ2-5; D is perhaps TRBD2 (5 bases). Germline V gives CDR1 SEHNR, CDR2 FQNEAQ (reference sequence). Trimming took 1 base from V and 11 from J, leaving 14 bases between them. The CDR3 totals 13 residues. The full variable domain, its missing parts supplied by reference TRBV7-9 and TRBJ2-5, is DTGVSQNPRHKITKRGQNVTFRCDPISEHNRLYWYRQTLGQGPEFLTYFQNEAQLEKSRLLSDRFSAERPKGSFSTLEIQRTEQGDSAMYLCASSLEGVNEQYFGPGTRLLVL.

The chain couples TRBV27 to TRBJ2-5, with TRBD2 identical over 8 bases. The CDR3 loop spans 19 amino acids. Per the germline V gene, CDR1 is MNHEY and CDR2 is SMNVEV (reference sequence). After removal of 7 bases from V and 3 bases from J, the junction contained 22 bases not matched to a gene. This CDR3 reads CASKVGGAGGKGQKETQYF. DNA of the CDR3: TGTGCCAGCAAAGTCGGGGGGGCGGGAGGCAAGGGCCAAAAAGAGACCCAGTACTTC.

Points on this clonotype: A much larger clone is a single base away; this may be a read error. The genes are TRBV11-1 and TRBJ2-7; D not certain. This CDR3 is 14 amino acids long. Deletions cut 1 base from V and 3 bases from J, with 10 bases between. Per germline, CDR1 SGHAT and CDR2 FQDESV (reference sequence). DNA of the CDR3: TGTGCCAGCAGCTTAGGACGGTACTTCTACGAGCAGTACTTC. Its protein is CASSLGRYFYEQYF.

The gene calls are TRBV6-6 and TRBJ2-1; TRBD2 aligns across 8 bases. This CDR3 spans 14 amino acids. The J segment lost 8 bases and the V segment lost 2 bases, leaving 5 bases of the junction unmatched. CDR1 and CDR2 from the germline V gene are MNHNY and SVGAGI (reference sequence). The CDR3: CASSYVAGGDEQFF. DNA of the CDR3: TGTGCCAGCAGTTACGTGGCGGGAGGAGATGAGCAGTTCTTC.

This clonotype was counted a single time. This chain uses TRBV9 with TRBJ2-3; tentatively, D is TRBD2 (5 bases). V lost 3 bases and J 0 bases, leaving 14 bases between the germline ends. The CDR3 loop spans 16 amino acids. From germline, CDR1 is SGDLS and CDR2 YYNGEE. In nucleotides, the CDR3 is TGTGCCAGCAGCGAACCGAGGACTTCTAGCACAGATACGCAGTATTTT. It specifies CASSEPRTSSTDTQYF.

This clonotype appeared many times. The chain is built from TRBV29-1 and TRBJ2-1; D gene uncertain. Between the trimmed V and J ends, which lost 5 bases and 0 bases, there was a span of 11 bases. The CDR3 loop spans 14 amino acids. Germline V CDR1 and CDR2: SQVTM, ANQGSEA. The CDR3 coding sequence is TGCAGCGTTTCCGACTCCCGCTCCTACAATGAGCAGTTCTTC. Amino acids: CSVSDSRSYNEQFF.

This clonotype was found many times. V is TRBV3-1 and J is TRBJ2-7; D unresolved. The CDR3 is 15 residues long. The germline CDR1 and CDR2 sequences are LGHDT and YNNKEL (reference sequence). V was trimmed by 4 bases and J by 5 bases, leaving 18 bases between them. This CDR3 reads CASSRARPGPHEQYF. The CDR3 nucleotides read TGTGCCAGCAGCCGAGCCCGCCCCGGGCCCCACGAGCAGTACTTC.

The chain employs TRBV4-1 and TRBJ1-5; unclear D gene. The CDR3 contains 13 residues. Germline assignment: CDR1 MGHRA and CDR2 YSYEKL. The ends were cut back, 2 bases at V and 6 bases at J, with 8 bases in the middle. This CDR3 reads CASSQSPSQPQHF. CDR3 nucleotides: TGCGCCAGCAGCCAAAGCCCGAGTCAGCCCCAGCATTTT.

Only a few counts were recorded for this clonotype. The rearrangement uses TRBV2 and TRBJ2-5, with 7 positions matching TRBD2. This CDR3 is 18 amino acids long. Trimming at V came to 7 bases and at J to 2 bases, leaving 19 bases not matched to a gene. CDR1 SNHLY and CDR2 FYNNEI come from the germline V gene. The CDR3 spells CASNLPLDGGSGQETQYF. The CDR3 DNA is TGTGCCAGCAACTTACCACTCGACGGCGGGAGCGGACAAGAGACCCAGTACTTC.

This chain connects TRBV28 to TRBJ2-5, with D unresolved. Deletions cut 3 bases from V and 5 bases from J, with 10 bases between. CDR3 size: 13 residues. Germline V gene sequence: CDR1 MDHEN, CDR2 SYDVKM. CDR3 nucleotide sequence: TGTGCCAGCAGTTTCCGAGGTACCGAGACCCAGTACTTC. The encoded protein is CASSFRGTETQYF.

This chain links TRBV27 with TRBJ2-7; 12 bases match TRBD2. In germline, CDR1 is MNHEY, CDR2 SMNVEV (reference sequence). After removal of 6 bases from V and 6 bases from J, the junction contained 12 bases not matched to a gene. CDR3 length equals 16 residues. Here the CDR3 DNA reads TGTGCCAGCAGAGCTACTAGCGGGAGGCGCCGCGGCGAGCAGTACTTC. The encoded protein is CASRATSGRRRGEQYF.

This clonotype showed up just a few times. V gene TRBV7-2 combines with J gene TRBJ2-7; D unclear. This CDR3 has 11 residues. The germline V and J ends were trimmed by 5 bases and 6 bases, with 8 bases remaining between them. Germline V gene sequence: CDR1 SGHTA, CDR2 FQGNSA. CDR3 DNA: TGTGCCAGCAGCGCTCGACCCGAGCAGTACTTC. It codes for CASSARPEQYF.

This clonotype came up a few times. The rearrangement joins TRBV20-1 to TRBJ2-7; D is perhaps TRBD1 (6 bases). The length of the CDR3 is 13 residues. Per the germline V gene, CDR1 is DFQATT and CDR2 is SNEGSKA (reference sequence). The V and J ends lost 3 bases and 4 bases respectively, with 13 bases between them. CDR3 in DNA: TGCAGTGCTAGCAGGGGCCCCCTGTACGAGCAGTACTTC. Translating it yields CSASRGPLYEQYF.

This chain connects TRBV27 to TRBJ2-7; possible D gene TRBD1, 5 bases. V was cut by 5 bases and J by 2 bases, with 22 bases left in between. CDR1 is MNHEY, CDR2 SMNVEV, per germline (reference sequence). The CDR3 is 17 residues long. CDR3 sequence: CASSRQGTSPTPYEQYF. CDR3 nucleotides: TGTGCCAGCAGTAGGCAGGGAACCTCCCCTACTCCCTACGAGCAGTACTTC.

V gene TRBV15 combines with J gene TRBJ1-4, with D perhaps TRBD1 (5 bases). CDR3 length equals 15 residues. Germline V gene lookup returns CDR1 LNHNV and CDR2 YYDKDF (reference sequence). Trimming removed 7 bases from V and 0 bases from J, with 12 bases in between. CDR3 DNA sequence: TGTGCCACCACCACAGGCCGTGCAACTAATGAAAAACTGTTTTTT. Its translation is CATTTGRATNEKLFF.

This clonotype turned up a few times. The gene calls are TRBV5-1 and TRBJ2-3; D uncertain. V was clipped by 5 bases and J by 4 bases, with 17 bases between them. Germline V CDR1 and CDR2: SGHRS, YFSETQ. This CDR3 is built from 15 residues. The CDR3 loop reads CASSKGNPKADTQYF. The CDR3 coding sequence is TGCGCCAGCAGTAAGGGCAACCCCAAGGCAGATACGCAGTATTTT.

The V call is TRBV11-2, the J call TRBJ2-4, with D possibly TRBD1 on 5 matching bases. TRBJ2-7 matches the DNA end more closely, so the J call is doubtful. Per germline, CDR1 SGHAT and CDR2 FQNNGV. The CDR3 contains 14 residues. The CDR3 is CASSLPRQPYEQYF. The CDR3 bases are TGTGCCAGCAGCTTACCCCGACAGCCTTACGAGCAGTACTTC.

The chain recombines TRBV28 with TRBJ2-7, with D perhaps TRBD1 or TRBD2 (5 bases each). This CDR3 has 18 amino acids. V lost 2 bases, J lost 1 base, and 21 bases lay in between. Germline CDR1 MDHEN, CDR2 SYDVKM. The CDR3 DNA follows: TGTGCCAGCAGTTTAGTTCTAGCACCGGCAGGGCGTTCCTACGAGCAGTACTTC. This encodes CASSLVLAPAGRSYEQYF.

In its sample, this clonotype was seen a few times. The V gene is TRBV6-2 or TRBV6-3, the J gene TRBJ2-1; possible D gene TRBD2, 6 bases. Germline CDR1 MNHEY, CDR2 SVGEGT. Trimming left V 2 bases short and J 3 bases short, with 11 bases between. The CDR3 is 15 amino acids. DNA for the CDR3: TGTGCCAGCAGTTACGACGGGACTCGCTACAATGAGCAGTTCTTC. Translating gives CASSYDGTRYNEQFF.

The rearrangement links TRBV7-6 to TRBJ2-1; 10 bases agree with TRBD2. The V gene's germline CDR1 is SGHVS and CDR2 FNYEAQ. J gave up 5 bases and V 5 bases, and 6 bases lay outside the gene matches. CDR3 length: 15 amino acids. This chain's CDR3 is CASSTRLAGNNEQFF. The CDR3 DNA sequence: TGTGCCAGCAGCACGAGACTAGCGGGTAACAATGAGCAGTTCTTC.

The chain uses TRBV6-1 and TRBJ2-6; D gene uncertain. V dropped 6 bases and J dropped 6 bases, with 9 bases sitting between them. CDR1 and CDR2 (germline): MNHNS, SASEGT. The CDR3 has 13 amino acids. CDR3 loop: CASRPPAANVLTF. The CDR3 region has the DNA TGTGCCAGCAGGCCCCCTGCGGCCAACGTCCTGACTTTC.

The rearrangement links TRBV6-1 to TRBJ1-2; D possibly corresponds to TRBD1 (5 bases). CDR1 MNHNS and CDR2 SASEGT come from the germline V gene. Between the trimmed V and J ends, which lost 4 bases and 12 bases, there was a span of 24 bases. The CDR3 has 15 residues. CDR3 region: CASSVPQGNSRRDTF. The DNA of the CDR3 is TGTGCCAGCAGTGTCCCCCAGGGAAACAGTAGGCGAGACACCTTC.

This clonotype was detected only a few times. This sequence joins TRBV4-2 and TRBJ2-7, with 10 nucleotides matching TRBD2. The germline V gene has CDR1 LGHNA and CDR2 YNFKEQ. The CDR3 runs to 20 residues. The J segment lost 2 bases and the V segment lost 0 bases, leaving 16 bases of the junction unmatched. The CDR3 region is CASSQDLIAGGSRSTYEQYF. CDR3 nucleotide sequence: TGTGCCAGCAGCCAAGATCTCATAGCGGGGGGATCCCGATCCACCTACGAGCAGTACTTC.